This T cell receptor beta chain appears in the sequencing data of a study of T cells in Graves' hyperthyroidism and ophthalmopathy. Authors of the study amplified TCR beta CDR3 regions from RNA transcripts. A first-round RT-PCR of the TCR CDR3 used the HTBI primer set. Via MiXCR, TCRdb re-called the multiplex PCR reads, giving one row per CDR3 protein. In the table there are more than 450,000 distinct CDR3 sequences, approximately 15% of which are singletons. The sample taken for sequencing was blood. The sequence was collected from a woman in her thirties or forties with Graves' hyperthyroidism.

The CDR3 DNA is TGCGCCAGCAGGGATGGGAACACCGGGGAGCTGTTTTTT. Translation: CASRDGNTGELFF. The chain combines TRBV5-1 with TRBJ2-2; no clear D gene. CDR3 length: 13 amino acids. CDR1 and CDR2 (germline): SGHRS, YFSETQ. The V and J ends lost 5 bases and 1 base respectively, with 6 bases between them.